The T cell receptor beta chain described here comes from a study of blood T cell repertoires in COVID-19. Study as a whole: From the United States, Italy and Spain came samples of acute and convalescent COVID-19. Sources were T cells, B-cell-depleted T cells, or PBMCs; the material itself was cDNA or gDNA.

Original handling: It was from reference gene primer amplification that nucleated cell counts were estimated. Assay: immunoSEQ multiplex PCR; the TCRdb copy retains only in-frame clones and omits some. The V and J calls and the clone size are those of that table, but D and trimming were determined from the DNA. The data show about 110,000 clones, 80% to 90% seen once. Germline assignment: CDR1 LNHDA and CDR2 SQIVND (reference sequence). The CDR3 is 16 amino acids. V gave up 6 bases and J gave up 0 bases; unmatched junction bases: 8. Source material: peripheral blood. The chain uses TRBV19 and TRBJ1-5, with 7 bases fitting TRBD1. The origin of this receptor is a human donor in a cohort sampled during active COVID-19. The CDR3 DNA follows: TGTGCCAGTAGAACACCACAGGGGTTTAGCAATCAGCCCCAGCATTTT. Residues: CASRTPQGFSNQPQHF.